This entry concerns a single TCR beta chain. Antigen unknown. The sample is drawn from a study of beta chain features in type 1 diabetes. The study's findings and limits: Type 1 diabetes patients had VDJ junctions that carried fewer insertions and more deletions.

V was trimmed by 2 bases and J by 11 bases, leaving 9 bases between them. The CDR3 covers 11 residues. Germline V gene data show CDR1 as MNHNY and CDR2 as SVGAGI (reference sequence). Investigators reverse transcribed all isolated RNA, so they sequenced expressed TCRB transcripts. Profiled with immunoSEQ multiplex PCR; TCRdb holds only in-frame clones, not every one. The sample shows over 350,000 clones, roughly 16% of them seen only once. This clonotype originated in a woman aged 18-29 years in good health. J is TRBJ1-1 and V is TRBV6-6, with D possibly TRBD1 on 5 matching bases. The sample taken for sequencing was naive CD4+ T cells from blood. The DNA for the CDR3 is TGTGCCAGCAGTTACACGGGGGGGGCTTTCTTT. Encoded protein: CASSYTGGAFF.